Below are 9 T cell receptor beta chains sequenced from a single sample in a study of blood T cell repertoires in COVID-19. The repertoire was sequenced with immunoSEQ multiplex PCR; TCRdb's copy has only in-frame clones and lacks some. The sample lists over 200,000 clones, around nine tenths occurring once. Sample: peripheral blood. The receptors were gathered from a woman aged 40 to 49 who had recovered from COVID-19.

The chain links TRBV5-4 to TRBJ2-2; 7 bases line up with TRBD2. Germline V CDR1 and CDR2: SGHNT, YYREEE (reference sequence). The CDR3 extends over 15 amino acids. V shed 5 bases, J shed 0 bases, and the junction held 4 bases outside the gene matches. This CDR3 is CASRLAGTNTGELFF. CDR3 nucleotides: TGTGCCAGCAGGTTAGCGGGCACGAACACCGGGGAGCTGTTTTTT.

The chain links TRBV6-2 or TRBV6-3 to TRBJ1-5; 8 bases fit TRBD1. Unmatched junction bases numbered 4, after V lost 0 bases and J lost 6 bases. The CDR3 contains 15 residues. In germline, CDR1 is MNHEY, CDR2 SVGEGT. The CDR3 bases are TGTGCCAGCAGTTACTCGGGGACAGGAGGTCAGCCCCAGCATTTT. Translating it yields CASSYSGTGGQPQHF.

The rearrangement uses TRBV7-9 and TRBJ2-2, with D possibly matching TRBD1 (6 bases). Germline-derived CDR1 and CDR2 are SEHNR and FQNEAQ (reference sequence). This CDR3 spans 15 amino acids. Trimming took 5 bases from V and 2 from J, leaving 12 bases between them. CDR3 nucleotide sequence: TGTGCCAGCAGCCCCGGACAGACTAACACCGGGGAGCTGTTTTTT. It specifies CASSPGQTNTGELFF.

This sequence joins TRBV27 and TRBJ2-3, with D unresolved. Germline loops: CDR1 MNHEY, CDR2 SMNVEV (reference sequence). CDR3 length: 13 residues. The V and J ends lost 3 bases and 0 bases respectively, with 4 bases between them. Written as DNA, the CDR3 is TGTGCCAGCAGTTTTCCTAGCACAGATACGCAGTATTTT. It yields the protein CASSFPSTDTQYF.

The chain employs TRBV30 and TRBJ1-4; D might be TRBD1 (5 bases). The V end lost 2 bases, the J end lost 7 bases, and 8 bases lay between the germline ends. This CDR3 spans 12 amino acids. CDR1 is GTSNPN, CDR2 SVGIG, per germline (reference sequence). CDR3 residues: CAWSPRVEKLFF. The DNA of the CDR3 is TGTGCCTGGAGTCCCAGGGTTGAAAAACTGTTTTTT.

V gene TRBV6-5 combines with J gene TRBJ2-3; TRBD1 might be the D (6 bases). This CDR3 is built from 15 residues. Germline-derived CDR1 and CDR2 are MNHEY and SVGAGI. The ends were cut back, 1 base at V and 0 bases at J, with 8 bases in the middle. CDR3 residues: CASSYLGASTDTQYF. The CDR3 DNA follows: TGTGCCAGCAGTTACTTGGGGGCTAGCACAGATACGCAGTATTTT.

The J gene is TRBJ1-4, the V gene TRBV5-1; 7 positions match TRBD1. Germline CDR1 SGHRS, CDR2 YFSETQ. CDR3 length: 14 amino acids. V lost 0 bases, J lost 13 bases, and 9 bases stayed unmatched. The CDR3 reads CASSLEGSTGSLFF. CDR3 coding DNA: TGCGCCAGCAGCTTGGAGGGGTCGACAGGGTCACTGTTTTTT.

The gene calls are TRBV11-3 and TRBJ2-1, with D perhaps matching TRBD1 (6 bases). The CDR3 loop spans 13 amino acids. Trimming pared 4 bases from V and 10 bases from J, leaving 14 bases between. CDR1 is SGHNT, CDR2 YENEEA, per germline. CDR3 in amino acids: CASSSATGGEQFF. In nucleotides, the CDR3 is TGTGCCAGCAGCTCTGCGACAGGCGGAGAGCAGTTCTTC.

The chain uses TRBV5-1 and TRBJ2-3; a possible D gene is TRBD2 (5 bases). Looked up from germline, CDR1 is SGHRS and CDR2 is YFSETQ. The CDR3 is made up of 15 amino acids. The V gene lost 4 bases and the J gene lost 6 bases, with 18 bases spanning the gap. CDR3: CASSLPDWPGDTQYF. The CDR3 nucleotides are TGCGCCAGCAGCCTCCCGGACTGGCCCGGGGATACGCAGTATTTT. The entire variable domain, with the rest obtained from reference TRBV5-1 and TRBJ2-3, is as follows: KAGVTQTPRYLIKTRGQQVTLSCSPISGHRSVSWYQQTPGQGLQFLFEYFSETQRNKGNFPGRFSGRQFSNSRSEMNVSTLELGDSALYLCASSLPDWPGDTQYFGPGTRLTVL.